This T cell receptor (beta chain) stems from a study of T cell changes during pregnancy in multiple sclerosis. Data came from immunoSEQ multiplex PCR; TCRdb stores just in-frame clones and leaves some out. The sample includes around 31,000 clones, roughly 88% seen only once; the top ten take approximately 0.69%. The germline CDR1 and CDR2 sequences are MNHEY and SMNVEV (reference sequence). The CDR3 has 15 residues. Trimming removed 5 bases from V and 4 bases from J; junction bases left unmatched: 3. The TCR originated in a female donor in good health, enrolled as a control in a pregnancy study. Specimen: CD4+ T cells from peripheral blood mononuclear cells, collected in the first trimester of pregnancy. The chain uses TRBV27 and TRBJ1-6; TRBD1 agrees at 9 bases. The CDR3 sequence: CASSPGTGYNSPLHF. The CDR3 DNA is TGTGCCAGCAGTCCCGGGACAGGGTATAATTCACCCCTCCACTTT.